The next 17 T cell receptor beta chains were all read from a single sample in a study of blood T cells in healthy people across ages. A second PCR, run for roughly 6 to 11 cycles, used a sample-barcoded 5' primer plus a J-beta primer mix. TCRdb re-called the 5' RACE reads through MiXCR, storing one row per CDR3 protein. The sample records 800,000 or so distinct CDR3 sequences, more than 20% being singletons. The same sample was also studied in work on T cells of mothers and their children.

Sequencing was carried out using blood. Receptors originate from a boy between 5 and 17 years old in good health.

Worth noting for this clonotype: One junction end disagrees with the germline gene, perhaps due to a read error. The rearrangement uses TRBV12-3 or TRBV12-4 and TRBJ1-2, with D perhaps TRBD1 (6 bases). This CDR3 region has 13 residues. The CDR3 region has the DNA TGTGCCAGCAGTCGTCAGGGGTTAGATGGCTACACTTTC. It is translated as CASSRQGLDGYTF.

This rearrangement joins TRBV5-1 to TRBJ2-3, with TRBD1 matching over 7 bases. V lost 4 bases and J lost 4; bases outside the gene matches: 6. This CDR3 contains 14 residues. Germline CDR1 reads SGHRS; CDR2 reads YFSETQ. CDR3 in DNA: TGCGCCAGCAGCCCGGGACAGAAAGCAGATACGCAGTATTTT. Protein: CASSPGQKADTQYF.

V and J are TRBV2 and TRBJ2-1; D is uncertain. Germline V gene lookup returns CDR1 SNHLY and CDR2 FYNNEI. CDR3 size: 15 residues. V lost 6 bases to trimming and J lost 0 bases, with 12 bases between them. The CDR3 bases are TGTGCCAGCAGGAATGACTGGAGCTCCTACAATGAGCAGTTCTTC. Translated, it gives CASRNDWSSYNEQFF.

CDR3 sequence: CSAQNEGAVVETQYF. The CDR3 nucleotides are TGCAGTGCCCAAAACGAAGGGGCGGTGGTGGAGACCCAGTACTTC. The gene calls are TRBV20-1 and TRBJ2-5, with D perhaps TRBD1 (5 bases). V lost 6 bases, J lost 5 bases, and 22 bases lay in between. This CDR3 region has 15 residues. CDR1 DFQATT and CDR2 SNEGSKA come from the germline V gene (reference sequence).

The chain uses TRBV29-1 and TRBJ2-5; tentatively, D is TRBD2 (5 bases). Trimming took off 5 bases at V and 7 bases at J, with 11 bases between the two ends. The CDR3 has 11 amino acids. The germline gives CDR1 SQVTM, CDR2 ANQGSEA. The CDR3 nucleotides are TGCAGCGTTCACGTAGAGGGGACCCAGTACTTC. As protein: CSVHVEGTQYF.

V usage is TRBV20-1 and J usage is TRBJ2-1, with D unresolved. The V gene lost 0 bases and the J gene lost 4 bases, with 10 bases spanning the gap. This CDR3 spans 14 amino acids. Germline CDR1 DFQATT, CDR2 SNEGSKA (reference sequence). In DNA, the CDR3 is TGCAGTGCTAGAGATTCGGCAGGTTACAATGAGCAGTTCTTC. It yields the protein CSARDSAGYNEQFF.

The V and J genes are TRBV20-1 and TRBJ1-2; D is ambiguous. The V gene lost 3 bases and the J gene lost 3 bases, with 14 bases spanning the gap. The germline V gene encodes CDR1 DFQATT and CDR2 SNEGSKA (reference sequence). This CDR3 has 14 amino acids. DNA of the CDR3: TGCAGTGCTAGGTTTCGCAGCGGCCACTATGGCTACACCTTC. Protein: CSARFRSGHYGYTF.

As to this clonotype: One end of the junction is discordant with germline, which a read error may explain. J is TRBJ1-4 and V is TRBV5-1; a possible D gene is TRBD1 (6 bases). Germline V gene lookup returns CDR1 SGHRS and CDR2 YFSETQ. The CDR3 has 15 residues. The CDR3 is CASGLVPQGREKLFF. The CDR3 DNA follows: TGCGCCAGCGGCTTGGTACCACAGGGACGCGAAAAACTGTTTTTT.

In this sample, this clonotype turned up a few times. The V and J genes are TRBV3-1 and TRBJ2-1, with a tentative D call TRBD2 (5 bases). The CDR3 spans 16 residues. With 0 bases removed from V and 4 bases from J, the gap between germline ends came to 13 bases. Germline V gene data show CDR1 as LGHDT and CDR2 as YNNKEL (reference sequence). Here the CDR3 DNA reads TGTGCCAGCAGCCAAGAGTATTGTGGGAGTTACAATGAGCAGTTCTTC. Protein product: CASSQEYCGSYNEQFF.

V usage is TRBV20-1 and J usage is TRBJ2-1; 9 bases map to TRBD2. Germline-derived CDR1 and CDR2 are DFQATT and SNEGSKA (reference sequence). CDR3 length equals 14 residues. V trimming: 5 bases; J trimming: 5 bases; junction bases outside the gene matches: 7. CDR3 DNA: TGCAGTGCTTTCGCGGGAGGGCCCCACAATGAGCAGTTCTTC. As protein: CSAFAGGPHNEQFF.

The chain uses TRBV7-2 and TRBJ2-7; 13 bases fit TRBD2. J was trimmed by 2 bases and V by 3 bases; bases with no gene match: 10. The length of the CDR3 is 18 residues. The germline gives CDR1 SGHTA, CDR2 FQGNSA. CDR3 protein: CASSFGTSGAGGTYEQYF. CDR3 DNA: TGTGCCAGCAGCTTCGGGACTAGCGGGGCCGGGGGGACCTACGAGCAGTACTTC.

The rearrangement uses TRBV12-3 or TRBV12-4 and TRBJ1-1; the match to TRBD1 covers 8 bases. The CDR3 has 14 amino acids. The trim removed 6 bases at V and 7 bases at J, leaving 10 bases unmatched. In nucleotides, the CDR3 is TGTGCCAGCAGAACCGGACAGGGTCGGAGTGAAGCTTTCTTT. It encodes CASRTGQGRSEAFF.

The chain combines TRBV6-4 with TRBJ2-1, with TRBD2 matching over 11 bases. The CDR3 contains 15 residues. V shed 4 bases, J shed 7 bases, and the junction held 6 bases outside the gene matches. CDR1 MRHNA and CDR2 SNTAGT come from the germline V gene. CDR3 sequence (DNA): TGTGCCAGCAGTGTAGCGGGAGGGTCAGAGAATGAGCAGTTCTTC. Its protein product is CASSVAGGSENEQFF.

This clonotype was seen a few times. V and J are TRBV6-5 and TRBJ2-2; TRBD1 agrees at 8 bases. The ends lost 6 bases at V and 7 bases at J; junction bases unmatched: 13. The length of the CDR3 is 16 residues. Germline V lookup: CDR1 MNHEY, CDR2 SVGAGI. Written as DNA, the CDR3 is TGTGCCAGCAGACTCGTAGCCAGGGGGCCGGACGGGGAGCTGTTTTTT. Its protein is CASRLVARGPDGELFF.

The chain is built from TRBV11-2 and TRBJ1-1; 8 positions match TRBD1. The CDR3 covers 14 residues. V was clipped by 1 base and J by 5 bases; unmatched bases: 3. Germline V gene lookup returns CDR1 SGHAT and CDR2 FQNNGV. CDR3 amino acids: CASSLVQGETEAFF. As DNA, the CDR3 is TGTGCCAGCAGCTTAGTACAGGGGGAAACTGAAGCTTTCTTT.

The CDR3 is CASSIAGTGSYEQYF. Written as DNA, the CDR3 is TGCGCCAGCAGCATAGCCGGGACAGGATCCTACGAGCAGTACTTC. The chain links TRBV5-1 to TRBJ2-7, with 8 nucleotides matching TRBD1. The CDR3 is 15 amino acids. From germline, CDR1 is SGHRS and CDR2 YFSETQ. J lost 1 base, V lost 4 bases, and 7 bases had no gene match. The variable domain in full, with the rest retrieved from reference TRBV5-1 and TRBJ2-7, is KAGVTQTPRYLIKTRGQQVTLSCSPISGHRSVSWYQQTPGQGLQFLFEYFSETQRNKGNFPGRFSGRQFSNSRSEMNVSTLELGDSALYLCASSIAGTGSYEQYFGPGTRLTVT.

The chain is built from TRBV6-6 and TRBJ2-5, with D unresolved. This CDR3 region has 13 residues. Germline CDR1 reads MNHNY; CDR2 reads SVGAGI (reference sequence). Trimming removed 2 bases at V and 4 bases at J, with 8 bases between. CDR3 region: CASSYSSIETQYF. CDR3 sequence (DNA): TGTGCCAGCAGTTACAGTAGCATAGAGACCCAGTACTTC.